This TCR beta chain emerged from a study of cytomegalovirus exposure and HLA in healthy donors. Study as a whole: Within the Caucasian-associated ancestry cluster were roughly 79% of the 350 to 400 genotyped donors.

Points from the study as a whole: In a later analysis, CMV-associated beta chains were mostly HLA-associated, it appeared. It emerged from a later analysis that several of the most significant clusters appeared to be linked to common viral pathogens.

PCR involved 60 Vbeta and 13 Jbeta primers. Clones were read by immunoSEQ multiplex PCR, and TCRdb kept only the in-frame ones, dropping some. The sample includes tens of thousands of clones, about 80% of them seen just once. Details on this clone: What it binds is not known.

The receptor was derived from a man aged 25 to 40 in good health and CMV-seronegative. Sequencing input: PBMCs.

This chain's CDR3 is CASSFRILGQPIYF. The CDR3 DNA follows: TGTGCCAGCAGTTTCCGGATCTTGGGACAGCCCATATATTTT. The chain couples TRBV6-5 to TRBJ1-3; TRBD1 matches at 7 bases. The CDR3 contains 14 residues. Losses at the gene ends were 4 bases for V and 11 bases for J; bases not matched to a gene: 11. CDR1 and CDR2 from the germline V gene are MNHEY and SVGAGI.